This passage covers 9 T cell receptor beta chains from one sample sequenced in a study of Ad26.COV2.S vaccination and SARS-CoV-2 variants. The treatment was: 15 to 20 received Ad26.COV2.S at low or high dose, single or two shots; roughly five received placebo; per-sample allocation not given. Specimen acquisition occurred on day 63 following the initial vaccine or placebo injection. This table comes from immunoSEQ multiplex PCR, and its TCRdb copy is limited to in-frame clones, with some not included. The data contain approximately 350,000 clones, about nine tenths of them singletons. Here the sequenced sample was peripheral blood, taken in a trial of Ad26.COV2.S vaccine versus placebo. Receptor source: a person aged 18-60 years who received the Ad26.COV2.S COVID-19 vaccine or a placebo.

This clone was detected only once. The chain employs TRBV4-1 and TRBJ2-6, with D perhaps matching TRBD1 or TRBD2 (5 bases each). The V end was cut by 4 bases, the J end by 0 bases, with 19 bases between. This CDR3 comprises 19 residues. Germline V lookup: CDR1 MGHRA, CDR2 YSYEKL. The DNA of the CDR3 is TGCGCCAGCAGCCTATATCCCGGGACGGCTTCCTCTGGGGCCAACGTCCTGACTTTC. Translated: CASSLYPGTASSGANVLTF.

The J gene is TRBJ2-3, the V gene TRBV9, with 8 bases fitting TRBD2. Losses at the gene ends were 4 bases for V and 4 bases for J; bases not matched to a gene: 2. Germline V gene sequence: CDR1 SGDLS, CDR2 YYNGEE. The CDR3 is 13 amino acids. The CDR3 DNA sequence: TGTGCCAGCAGCCCGGGGGGGGCAGATACGCAGTATTTT. It encodes CASSPGGADTQYF. Drawing the rest from reference TRBV9 and TRBJ2-3, the complete variable domain is DSGVTQTPKHLITATGQRVTLRCSPRSGDLSVYWYQQSLDQGLQFLIQYYNGEERAKGNILERFSAQQFPDLHSELNLSSLELGDSALYFCASSPGGADTQYFGPGTRLTVL.

The rearrangement joins TRBV7-3 to TRBJ1-1; possible D gene TRBD1, 5 bases. The V and J ends lost 5 bases and 1 base respectively, with 8 bases between them. The CDR3 length is 13 residues. CDR1 SGHTA and CDR2 FQGTGA come from the germline V gene. This chain's CDR3 is CASSEGPNTEAFF. CDR3 sequence (DNA): TGTGCCAGCAGCGAGGGACCGAACACTGAAGCTTTCTTT.

This chain connects TRBV29-1 to TRBJ2-2; 7 bases align to TRBD1. The germline CDR1 and CDR2 sequences are SQVTM and ANQGSEA. This CDR3 region has 14 residues. Trimming cost V 5 bases and J 3 bases; bases outside gene matches: 6. This chain's CDR3 is CSVRRDSHTGELFF. As DNA, the CDR3 is TGCAGCGTTCGCCGGGACAGTCACACCGGGGAGCTGTTTTTT.

This clone was found once. The chain joins TRBV6-6 to TRBJ2-2; D unclear. In germline, CDR1 is MNHNY, CDR2 SVGAGI (reference sequence). This CDR3 comprises 13 residues. V lost 0 bases to trimming and J lost 10 bases, with 9 bases between them. CDR3 sequence: CASSYSRVEELFF. In DNA, the CDR3 is TGTGCCAGCAGTTACTCACGGGTTGAGGAGCTGTTTTTT.

The chain links TRBV2 to TRBJ1-5; weak D call: TRBD1 (5 bases). Germline CDR1 is SNHLY and CDR2 is FYNNEI. This CDR3 has 14 amino acids. Trimming removed 8 bases at V and 4 bases at J, with 15 bases between. This CDR3 reads CASRGLIGNQPQHF. The CDR3 DNA follows: TGTGCCAGCCGGGGGTTAATAGGAAATCAGCCCCAGCATTTT.

J is TRBJ1-1 and V is TRBV2, with D tentatively TRBD1 (5 bases). Trimming took 6 bases from V and 4 from J, leaving 15 bases between them. The V gene's germline CDR1 is SNHLY and CDR2 FYNNEI. The length of the CDR3 is 14 residues. CDR3 nucleotides: TGTGCCAGCAGGCCCCCAGGCGGGGGCACTGAAGCTTTCTTT. Translated, it gives CASRPPGGGTEAFF. The full variable domain, its missing parts supplied by reference TRBV2 and TRBJ1-1, is EPEVTQTPSHQVTQMGQEVILRCVPISNHLYFYWYRQILGQKVEFLVSFYNNEISEKSEIFDDQFSVERPDGSNFTLKIRSTKLEDSAMYFCASRPPGGGTEAFFGQGTRLTVV.

This rearrangement joins TRBV5-1 to TRBJ1-1; D perhaps matches TRBD1 (6 bases). Germline V lookup: CDR1 SGHRS, CDR2 YFSETQ. CDR3 length: 12 residues. The V end lost 0 bases, the J end lost 10 bases, and 10 bases lay between the germline ends. The chain's CDR3 is CASSLGQGTAFF. Written as DNA, the CDR3 is TGCGCCAGCAGCTTGGGGCAGGGGACAGCTTTCTTT.

This chain uses TRBV11-2 with TRBJ2-5, with 8 bases fitting TRBD2. The CDR3 contains 15 residues. Germline V gene sequence: CDR1 SGHAT, CDR2 FQNNGV. V shed 5 bases, J shed 2 bases, and the junction held 7 bases outside the gene matches. The CDR3 sequence: CASSRTSGPQETQYF. The DNA of the CDR3 is TGTGCCAGCAGCCGTACTAGCGGACCTCAAGAGACCCAGTACTTC.